These T cell receptor beta chains were read from a single sample in a study of shared clonotypes between healthy human individuals. Sequencing used immunoSEQ multiplex PCR; TCRdb keeps in-frame clones, though not all of them. The table includes fewer than 350,000 clones, around 86% detected once. The sequencing sample was made of memory CD8+ T cells sorted from blood. The receptor source for this set is a man aged 18 to 29 in good health. Each CDR3 is given with its conserved first and last residue. D genes are given only for firm matches. Clone sizes are given selectively: once, few, many, or a class where the clone is expanded.

clone_size,d_call,j_call,v_call,cdr3_aa,cdr3_nt
.,TRBD1,TRBJ1-2,TRBV20-1,CSARDSYGYTF,TGCAGTGCGCGGGACAGCTATGGCTACACCTTC
once,.,TRBJ1-5,TRBV4-1,CASSQVGGQPISNQPQHF,TGCGCCAGCAGCCAAGTTGGGGGACAACCTATTAGCAATCAGCCCCAGCATTTT
.,.,TRBJ1-1,TRBV29-1,CSVPRGSEAFF,TGCAGCGTGCCCCGCGGTTCTGAAGCTTTCTTT
once,.,TRBJ1-6,TRBV28,CASSLEGRRNSPLHF,TGTGCCAGCAGTTTAGAGGGTAGGCGCAATTCACCCCTCCACTTT
.,.,TRBJ1-5,TRBV5-8,CASSLSIGSNQPQHF,TGTGCCAGCAGCTTGTCCATTGGCAGCAATCAGCCCCAGCATTTT
once,.,TRBJ2-6,TRBV10-3,CAISDPGRLHSGANVLTF,TGTGCCATCAGTGACCCTGGGAGGCTCCACTCTGGGGCCAACGTCCTGACTTTC
few,TRBD2,TRBJ2-1,TRBV27,CASSQGLAFEQFF,TGTGCCAGCAGCCAGGGACTAGCTTTTGAGCAGTTCTTC
.,.,TRBJ2-3,TRBV7-3,CASSLIRGDTQYF,TGTGCCAGCAGCTTAATCAGGGGAGATACGCAGTATTTT
.,.,TRBJ2-1,TRBV7-8,CASSLISWRWDEQFF,TGTGCCAGCAGCCTAATAAGTTGGAGATGGGATGAGCAGTTCTTC
once,TRBD2,TRBJ2-2,TRBV4-1,CASSQDWREGENTGELFF,TGCGCCAGCAGCCAAGATTGGCGGGAGGGGGAAAACACCGGGGAGCTGTTTTTT
.,.,TRBJ2-1,TRBV14,CASSQDNFSYNEQFF,TGTGCCAGCAGCCAAGATAACTTCTCATACAATGAGCAGTTCTTC
.,.,TRBJ1-2,TRBV27,CASSPHGFVYGYTF,TGTGCCAGCAGTCCCCATGGGTTTGTGTACGGCTACACCTTC
.,TRBD1,TRBJ2-7,TRBV2,CASRPTGVNYEQYF,TGTGCCAGCAGACCGACAGGGGTAAACTACGAGCAGTACTTC
.,TRBD1,TRBJ2-2,TRBV5-1,CASSVTGGTGELFF,TGCGCCAGCAGCGTCACAGGGGGAACCGGGGAGCTGTTTTTT
.,TRBD1,TRBJ2-7,TRBV6-5,CASSYHGQGSGYEQYF,TGTGCCAGCAGTTACCACGGACAGGGATCGGGCTACGAGCAGTACTTC
few,TRBD1,TRBJ2-7,TRBV5-4,CASSPTGGWDEQYF,TGTGCCAGCAGCCCAACAGGGGGCTGGGACGAGCAGTACTTC
.,.,TRBJ2-7,TRBV11-2,CASSHDYEQYF,TGTGCCAGCAGCCACGACTACGAGCAGTACTTC
.,.,TRBJ2-1,TRBV11-3,CASSATRGTGVGEQFF,TGTGCCAGCAGCGCAACGAGAGGTACAGGAGTGGGTGAGCAGTTCTTC
.,TRBD2,TRBJ2-7,TRBV7-2,CASSLEAGGGIEQYF,TGTGCCAGCAGCTTGGAGGCGGGAGGCGGAATCGAGCAGTACTTC
once,TRBD1,TRBJ2-7,TRBV7-9,CASSSTPGQGPYEQYF,TGTGCCAGCAGCTCAACCCCGGGACAGGGACCCTACGAGCAGTACTTC
.,.,TRBJ1-1,TRBV6-5,CATSTVNTEAFF,TGTGCCACCTCGACAGTGAACACTGAAGCTTTCTTT
.,.,TRBJ1-1,TRBV11-2,CASSWGEVMNTEAFF,TGTGCCAGCAGCTGGGGAGAGGTCATGAACACTGAAGCTTTCTTT
.,.,TRBJ2-5,TRBV7-8,CASSFPMLGEDQETQYF,TGTGCCAGCAGCTTTCCGATGTTGGGTGAGGACCAAGAGACCCAGTACTTC
.,TRBD1,TRBJ2-3,TRBV27,CASSSWTGYTDTQYF,TGTGCCAGCAGTTCTTGGACAGGCTACACAGATACGCAGTATTTT
.,.,TRBJ2-7,TRBV6-5,CATLPGATPPYEQYF,TGTGCTACCCTCCCGGGAGCCACTCCTCCCTACGAGCAGTACTTC
.,TRBD2,TRBJ2-2,TRBV2,CASNGISGGSNTGELFF,TGTGCCAGCAACGGAATTAGCGGGGGCTCAAACACCGGGGAGCTGTTTTTT
few,.,TRBJ1-1,TRBV10-1,CASSESLTNTEAFF,TGCGCCAGCAGTGAGTCGCTGACGAACACTGAAGCTTTCTTT
.,.,TRBJ1-2,TRBV15,CATSRDAGSPRHGYTF,TGTGCCACCAGCAGAGACGCCGGGTCCCCCCGTCATGGCTACACCTTC
.,.,TRBJ2-7,TRBV7-9,CASSSGTGPYEQYF,TGTGCCAGCAGCTCCGGGACGGGACCCTACGAGCAGTACTTC
.,TRBD2,TRBJ2-3,TRBV10-3,CAISEWTSGYTDTQYF,TGTGCCATCAGTGAGTGGACTAGCGGATACACAGATACGCAGTATTTT
.,.,TRBJ2-7,TRBV6-5,CASSYGGASYEQYF,TGTGCCAGCAGTTACGGCGGGGCCTCCTACGAGCAGTACTTC
.,.,TRBJ2-7,TRBV28,CASSLSGGYSYEQYF,TGTGCCAGCAGTTTATCAGGCGGATACTCCTACGAGCAGTACTTC
.,.,TRBJ2-7,TRBV4-3,CASSQDFRDEQYF,TGCGCCAGCAGCCAAGATTTCAGGGACGAGCAGTACTTC
.,TRBD2,TRBJ2-6,TRBV28,CASSFGTSGSGANVLTF,TGTGCCAGCAGTTTCGGGACTAGCGGATCTGGGGCCAACGTCCTGACTTTC
.,TRBD1,TRBJ2-5,TRBV7-2,CASSFGTGVWEQETQYF,TGTGCCAGCAGCTTTGGGACAGGGGTATGGGAGCAAGAGACCCAGTACTTC
.,TRBD1,TRBJ2-7,TRBV5-1,CASTWDSPYEQYF,TGCGCCAGCACTTGGGACAGTCCCTACGAGCAGTACTTC
.,TRBD1,TRBJ2-7,TRBV7-2,CASSWDRGIPEQYF,TGTGCCAGCAGCTGGGACAGGGGGATTCCCGAGCAGTACTTC
.,.,TRBJ2-5,TRBV7-8,CASSFLEALETQYF,TGTGCCAGCAGCTTCCTGGAGGCCCTAGAGACCCAGTACTTC
.,.,TRBJ2-7,TRBV10-3,CAISEFPIRTQEGEQYF,TGTGCCATCAGTGAGTTCCCTATCCGGACCCAGGAGGGCGAGCAGTACTTC
.,TRBD1,TRBJ2-7,TRBV5-1,CASSLPTQTGPSYEQYF,TGCGCCAGCAGCTTGCCCACCCAGACAGGGCCATCCTACGAGCAGTACTTC
.,.,TRBJ2-7,TRBV10-1,CATSENREIFEQYF,TGCGCCACCTCAGAAAACAGGGAGATCTTCGAGCAGTACTTC
.,.,TRBJ1-6,TRBV7-6,CASSLVGQGYSPLHF,TGTGCCAGCAGCTTAGTAGGTCAGGGATATTCACCCCTCCACTTT
.,.,TRBJ1-2,TRBV5-1,CASTKTPGAPGGYTF,TGCGCCAGCACCAAAACTCCCGGGGCCCCCGGGGGCTACACCTTC
.,TRBD1,TRBJ2-7,TRBV5-6,CASTPQGDVEQYF,TGTGCCAGCACCCCCCAGGGGGACGTGGAGCAGTACTTC
.,.,TRBJ2-2,TRBV7-2,CASSLAAGTGELFF,TGTGCCAGCAGCTTAGCGGCAGGTACCGGGGAGCTGTTTTTT
.,.,TRBJ2-6,TRBV13,CASRLNGANVLTF,TGTGCCAGCAGGCTAAATGGGGCCAACGTCCTGACTTTC
once,.,TRBJ1-6,TRBV5-1,CASREGKEPYNSPLHF,TGCGCCAGCAGAGAGGGGAAGGAGCCCTATAATTCACCCCTCCACTTT
.,TRBD2,TRBJ2-2,TRBV13,CASSLGTSGGELFF,TGTGCCAGCAGCTTAGGTACTAGCGGCGGGGAGCTGTTTTTT
.,.,TRBJ2-1,TRBV6-5,CASSYGRGNEQFF,TGTGCCAGCAGTTACGGGCGAGGTAACGAGCAGTTCTTC